These T cell receptor beta chains were read from a single sample in a study of CD8 T cells in Susac syndrome. TCRdb called the immunoSEQ multiplex PCR reads again in MiXCR, with one record for every CDR3 protein. The sample includes tens of thousands of distinct CDR3 sequences, about 94% of them seen just once. The sequenced sample was CD4+ T cells from PBMCs. All receptors come from a human donor with Susac syndrome. CDR3s include the opening cysteine and the closing phenylalanine or tryptophan. D genes are given only for firm matches.

DNA	CDR3	J	D	V
TGTGCCAGCAGCTTAGCGGCGGGCTCTGGAAACACCATATATTTT	CASSLAAGSGNTIYF	TRBJ1-3	-	TRBV7-2
TGTGCCAGCATTTTTAGGGAGACGACCGGGGAGCTGTTTTTT	CASIFRETTGELFF	TRBJ2-2	-	TRBV6-1
TGTGCCAGCAGCGGGGGAAGGGGAGGTGAAGCTTTCTTT	CASSGGRGGEAFF	TRBJ1-1	-	TRBV7-2
TGTGCCAGCAGCTTAGACTTAACAGGAGATACGCAGTATTTT	CASSLDLTGDTQYF	TRBJ2-3	-	TRBV7-9
TGTGCCAGCAGCTTACCAGGAGGGGAGACCCAGTACTTC	CASSLPGGETQYF	TRBJ2-5	-	TRBV7-9
TGTGCCAGCAGTGACTCCCAAGAGACCCAGTACTTC	CASSDSQETQYF	TRBJ2-5	-	TRBV6-4
TGTGCCATCAGTCCAGGGACAGTCTATGGCTACACCTTC	CAISPGTVYGYTF	TRBJ1-2	TRBD1	TRBV10-3
TGTGCCAGCAGCTTGTTCGGGGGTGAGACTGAAGCTTTCTTT	CASSLFGGETEAFF	TRBJ1-1	-	TRBV5-8
TGTGCCAGCAGTGAAGGGCGGGCGAACACAGGCACAGATACGCAGTATTTT	CASSEGRANTGTDTQYF	TRBJ2-3	-	TRBV2
TGTGCCAGCAGTCCCTCCCAGGGGGGGCAGGGAGATACGCAGTATTTT	CASSPSQGGQGDTQYF	TRBJ2-3	-	TRBV28
TGTGCCGTCTCGGACAGCCAAGAGACCCAGTACTTC	CAVSDSQETQYF	TRBJ2-5	-	TRBV6-2/TRBV6-3
TGTGCCAGCAGCTTAGTAAGTGAGGGGGGCACTGAAGCTTTCTTT	CASSLVSEGGTEAFF	TRBJ1-1	-	TRBV7-2
TGCGCCAGCAGCTTGGGGCCGAAAGGAACTGGAAACACCATATATTTT	CASSLGPKGTGNTIYF	TRBJ1-3	-	TRBV5-1
TGTGCCAGTAGTATTCTCGGGTCAGATGTAAACATTCAGTACTTC	CASSILGSDVNIQYF	TRBJ2-4	-	TRBV19